Described below is a single T cell receptor beta chain sequence and its context. The assay was immunoSEQ multiplex PCR, and TCRdb's table has in-frame clones only and misses some. The sample yields 200,000 or so clones, around 94% seen once. These data come from a study of control samples from healthy donors and cancer patients. V was shortened by 3 bases and J by 5 bases, with 14 bases between the two germline ends. The CDR3 consists of 14 residues. CDR1 is SGHDT, CDR2 YYEEEE, per germline. The sample taken for sequencing was blood. The receptor comes from a man in his fifties or sixties in good health. This sequence joins TRBV5-6 and TRBJ2-5; D gene uncertain. CDR3 bases: TGTGCCAGCAGCTCCACGCACTACTTGGAGACCCAGTACTTC. This sequence encodes CASSSTHYLETQYF.